One and the same sample provided the 12 T cell receptor beta chains below, sequenced in a study of shared T cell receptors in the human thymus. Clones were read by immunoSEQ multiplex PCR, and TCRdb kept only the in-frame ones, dropping some. The table has 720,000 or so clones, approximately 85% seen once. These data were also filed under a second study, of human thymus T cells.

The sample taken for sequencing was thymocytes. These receptors all come from a girl less than two years old with a congenital heart defect.

This rearrangement joins TRBV25-1 to TRBJ2-7; possible D gene TRBD2, 5 bases. The CDR3 is 17 residues long. CDR1 is MGHDK and CDR2 is SYGVNS in the germline V gene. Trimming removed 6 bases from V and 0 bases from J, with 21 bases in between. The CDR3 DNA reads TGTGCCAGCAGCCCGAAGGATTTCGGGGTGCTCTCCTACGAGCAGTACTTC. Translating gives CASSPKDFGVLSYEQYF.

The chain couples TRBV4-2 to TRBJ2-3; D is possibly TRBD2 (5 bases). Germline-derived CDR1 and CDR2 are LGHNA and YNFKEQ. Trimming shortened V by 1 base and J by 2 bases, and 16 bases separated the two germline ends. This CDR3 has 17 residues. CDR3 protein: CASSQVKGDTVTDTQYF. The CDR3 DNA reads as TGTGCCAGCAGCCAAGTAAAGGGAGACACCGTCACAGATACGCAGTATTTT.

The V gene is TRBV11-2, the J gene TRBJ2-1; 8 bases are a match to TRBD1. The germline V gene encodes CDR1 SGHAT and CDR2 FQNNGV. Losses at the gene ends were 6 bases for V and 6 bases for J; bases not matched to a gene: 10. The CDR3 length is 15 residues. CDR3 loop: CASRPTGDTFNEQFF. CDR3 bases: TGTGCCAGCAGACCGACAGGGGATACCTTCAATGAGCAGTTCTTC. The complete variable domain, with remaining parts taken from reference TRBV11-2 and TRBJ2-1, reads EAGVAQSPRYKIIEKRQSVAFWCNPISGHATLYWYQQILGQGPKLLIQFQNNGVVDDSQLPKDRFSAERLKGVDSTLKIQPAKLEDSAVYLCASRPTGDTFNEQFFGPGTRLTVL.

The gene calls are TRBV5-4 and TRBJ1-1; D may be TRBD1 (5 bases). The germline V and J ends were trimmed by 0 bases and 4 bases, with 10 bases remaining between them. This CDR3 comprises 14 residues. Looked up from germline, CDR1 is SGHNT and CDR2 is YYREEE (reference sequence). CDR3 DNA: TGTGCCAGCAGCTTGGCGGGGGGGGGCACTGAAGCTTTCTTT. It translates to CASSLAGGGTEAFF.

The V and J genes are TRBV5-1 and TRBJ2-3; the D gene is possibly TRBD1 (6 bases). The V and J ends lost 1 base and 0 bases respectively, with 9 bases between them. This CDR3 comprises 15 residues. Germline V gives CDR1 SGHRS, CDR2 YFSETQ. For the CDR3, the DNA is TGCGCCAGCAGCTTGTGGGGGCGCAGCACAGATACGCAGTATTTT. It encodes CASSLWGRSTDTQYF. The whole variable domain, remainder taken from reference TRBV5-1 and TRBJ2-3, is KAGVTQTPRYLIKTRGQQVTLSCSPISGHRSVSWYQQTPGQGLQFLFEYFSETQRNKGNFPGRFSGRQFSNSRSEMNVSTLELGDSALYLCASSLWGRSTDTQYFGPGTRLTVL.

This clone was seen only once. The chain joins TRBV19 to TRBJ2-3; 11 positions agree with TRBD2. Germline CDR1 and CDR2: LNHDA and SQIVND (reference sequence). This CDR3 has 20 residues. The V gene end was trimmed by 4 bases and the J gene end by 2 bases; junction bases not matched to a gene: 17. The CDR3 loop is CASSSRTSGGSLTTTDTQYF. The CDR3, as DNA: TGTGCCAGTAGTAGCCGCACTAGCGGGGGCTCGTTGACCACCACAGATACGCAGTATTTT.

V and J are TRBV2 and TRBJ2-7; 9 bases map to TRBD1. Trimming took 6 bases from V and 4 from J; bases not matched to a gene: 7. CDR3 size: 14 residues. The germline gives CDR1 SNHLY, CDR2 FYNNEI. CDR3 nucleotides: TGTGCCAGCAGGAGGGACAGGGAGACGTACGAGCAGTACTTC. Protein sequence: CASRRDRETYEQYF.

This chain uses TRBV10-3 with TRBJ1-3; D possibly corresponds to TRBD1 (5 bases). V lost 9 bases to trimming and J lost 2 bases, with 14 bases between them. Germline V gene data show CDR1 as ENHRY and CDR2 as SYGVKD. This CDR3 is built from 14 residues. The DNA of the CDR3 is TGTGCCATTCTCGACCCCAGGGCTGGAAACACCATATATTTT. Amino acids: CAILDPRAGNTIYF.

The chain recombines TRBV9 with TRBJ2-3; 11 bases match TRBD2. CDR3 length: 17 residues. With V trimmed by 0 bases and J by 3 bases, 6 bases remained unmatched. Germline V CDR1 and CDR2: SGDLS, YYNGEE. CDR3 coding DNA: TGTGCCAGCAGCGTAGGGGGGACTAGCGGCTTAACAGATACGCAGTATTTT. Translated: CASSVGGTSGLTDTQYF.

This chain joins TRBV6-5 and TRBJ2-1; D is uncertain. Trimming left V 5 bases short and J 4 bases short, with 9 bases between. CDR3 length equals 13 residues. Germline CDR1 MNHEY, CDR2 SVGAGI. In DNA form, the CDR3 reads TGTGCCAGCAGTACGAGTCTGTACAATGAGCAGTTCTTC. Translating gives CASSTSLYNEQFF.

The chain is built from TRBV27 and TRBJ2-7, with TRBD1 matching 8 bases. This CDR3 has 15 amino acids. J lost 6 bases, V lost 6 bases, and 13 bases had no gene match. The germline V gene has CDR1 MNHEY and CDR2 SMNVEV (reference sequence). CDR3 nucleotide sequence: TGTGCCAGCAGACCGGGACAGGTTTTAGCGGCCGAGCAGTACTTC. Its translation: CASRPGQVLAAEQYF.

This clone came up once. The chain employs TRBV6-5 and TRBJ2-7, with 10 bases lining up with TRBD1. Per germline, CDR1 MNHEY and CDR2 SVGAGI. V lost 6 bases and J lost 0; bases outside the gene matches: 2. There are 14 residues in the CDR3. CDR3 region: CASRGQGRSYEQYF. The CDR3 DNA sequence: TGTGCCAGCAGGGGACAGGGGCGCTCCTACGAGCAGTACTTC.